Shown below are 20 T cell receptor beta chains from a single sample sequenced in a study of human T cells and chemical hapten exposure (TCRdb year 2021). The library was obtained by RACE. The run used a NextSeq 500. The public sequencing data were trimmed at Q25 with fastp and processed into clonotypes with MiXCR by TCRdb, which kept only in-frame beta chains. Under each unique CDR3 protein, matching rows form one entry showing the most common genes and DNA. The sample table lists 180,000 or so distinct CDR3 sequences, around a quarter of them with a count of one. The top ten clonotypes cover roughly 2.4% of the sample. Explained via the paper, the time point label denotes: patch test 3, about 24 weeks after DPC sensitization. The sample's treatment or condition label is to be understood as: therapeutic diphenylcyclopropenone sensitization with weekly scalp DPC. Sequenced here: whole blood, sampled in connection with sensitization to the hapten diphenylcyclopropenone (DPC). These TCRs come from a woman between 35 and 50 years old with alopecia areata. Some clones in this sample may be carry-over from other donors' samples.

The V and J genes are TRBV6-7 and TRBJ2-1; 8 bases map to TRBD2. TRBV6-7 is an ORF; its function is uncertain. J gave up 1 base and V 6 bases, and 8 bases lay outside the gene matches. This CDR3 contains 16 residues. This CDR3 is CASSPREGQSYNEQFF. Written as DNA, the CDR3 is TGTGCCAGCAGCCCACGGGAGGGCCAATCCTACAATGAGCAGTTCTTC.

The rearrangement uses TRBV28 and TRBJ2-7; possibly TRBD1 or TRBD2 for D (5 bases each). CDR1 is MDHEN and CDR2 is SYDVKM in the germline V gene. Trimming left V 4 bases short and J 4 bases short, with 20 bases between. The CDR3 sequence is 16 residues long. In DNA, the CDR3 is TGTGCCAGCAGTTCCTCTGGGACCAGCGGAAGATACGAGCAGTACTTC. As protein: CASSSSGTSGRYEQYF.

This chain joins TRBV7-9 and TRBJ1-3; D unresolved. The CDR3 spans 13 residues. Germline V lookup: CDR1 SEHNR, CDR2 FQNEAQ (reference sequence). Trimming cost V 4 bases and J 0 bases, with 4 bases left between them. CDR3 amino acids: CASSSGSGNTIYF. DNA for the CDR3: TGTGCCAGCAGCTCAGGCTCTGGAAACACCATATATTTT.

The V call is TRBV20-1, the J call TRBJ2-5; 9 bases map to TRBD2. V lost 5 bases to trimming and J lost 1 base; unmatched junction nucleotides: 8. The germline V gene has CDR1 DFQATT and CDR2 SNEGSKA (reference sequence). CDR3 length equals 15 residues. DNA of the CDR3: TGCAGTGCTCCGGGACTAGCTGGCCCCCAAGAGACCCAGTACTTC. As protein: CSAPGLAGPQETQYF.

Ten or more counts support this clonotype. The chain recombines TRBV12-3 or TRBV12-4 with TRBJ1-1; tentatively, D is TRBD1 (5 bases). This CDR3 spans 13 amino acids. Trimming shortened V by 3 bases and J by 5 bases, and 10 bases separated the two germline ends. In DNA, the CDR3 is TGTGCCAGCAGTTTGGGGGGTAGAACTGAAGCTTTCTTT. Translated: CASSLGGRTEAFF.

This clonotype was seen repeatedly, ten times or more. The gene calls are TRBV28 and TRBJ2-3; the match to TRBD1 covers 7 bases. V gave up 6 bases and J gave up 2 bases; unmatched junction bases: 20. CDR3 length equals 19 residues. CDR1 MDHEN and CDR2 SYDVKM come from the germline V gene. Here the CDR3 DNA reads TGTGCCAGCAGCTCAGACCTAATCGCCGGGACAGCTTCCACAGATACGCAGTATTTT. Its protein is CASSSDLIAGTASTDTQYF.

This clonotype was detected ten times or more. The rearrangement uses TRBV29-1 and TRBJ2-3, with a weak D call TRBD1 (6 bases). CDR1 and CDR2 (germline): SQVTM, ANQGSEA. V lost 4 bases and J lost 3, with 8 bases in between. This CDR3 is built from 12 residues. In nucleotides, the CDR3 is TGCAGCGTTGCACAGGGAACAGATACGCAGTATTTT. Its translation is CSVAQGTDTQYF.

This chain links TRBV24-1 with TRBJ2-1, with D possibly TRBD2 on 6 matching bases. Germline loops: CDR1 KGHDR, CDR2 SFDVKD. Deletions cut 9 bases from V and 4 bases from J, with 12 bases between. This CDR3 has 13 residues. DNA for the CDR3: TGTGCCACCCAGGCGGGGACTTACAATGAGCAGTTCTTC. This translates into CATQAGTYNEQFF.

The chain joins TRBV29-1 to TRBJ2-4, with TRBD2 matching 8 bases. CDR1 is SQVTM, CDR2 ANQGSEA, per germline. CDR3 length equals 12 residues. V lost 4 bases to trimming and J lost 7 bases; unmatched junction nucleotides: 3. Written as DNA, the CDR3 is TGCAGCGTTGTTGGGACTAGGAACATTCAGTACTTC. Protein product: CSVVGTRNIQYF. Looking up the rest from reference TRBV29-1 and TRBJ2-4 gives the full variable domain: SAVISQKPSRDICQRGTSLTIQCQVDSQVTMMFWYRQQPGQSLTLIATANQGSEATYESGFVIDKFPISRPNLTFSTLTVSNMSPEDSSIYLCSVVGTRNIQYFGAGTRLSVL.

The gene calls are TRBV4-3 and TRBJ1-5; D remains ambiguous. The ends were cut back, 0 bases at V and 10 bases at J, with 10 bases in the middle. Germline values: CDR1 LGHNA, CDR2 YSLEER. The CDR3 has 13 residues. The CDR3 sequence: CASSQDMYEPQHF. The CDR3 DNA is TGCGCCAGCAGCCAAGATATGTACGAACCCCAGCATTTT.

The CDR3 nucleotides read TGTGCCAGCAGCTACCGAGGTAGGGGATCCTACGAGCAGTACTTC. Translation gives CASSYRGRGSYEQYF. The chain joins TRBV11-1 to TRBJ2-7; TRBD1 might be the D (5 bases). Trimming shortened V by 4 bases and J by 1 base, and 14 bases separated the two germline ends. There are 15 residues in the CDR3. Germline V gives CDR1 SGHAT, CDR2 FQDESV (reference sequence).

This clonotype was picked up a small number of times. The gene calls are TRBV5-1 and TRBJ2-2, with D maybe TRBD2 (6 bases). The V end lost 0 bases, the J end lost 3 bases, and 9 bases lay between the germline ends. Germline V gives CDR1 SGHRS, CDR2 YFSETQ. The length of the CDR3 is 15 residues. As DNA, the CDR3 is TGCGCCAGCAGCTTGGCGGGACTGGACACCGGGGAGCTGTTTTTT. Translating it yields CASSLAGLDTGELFF.

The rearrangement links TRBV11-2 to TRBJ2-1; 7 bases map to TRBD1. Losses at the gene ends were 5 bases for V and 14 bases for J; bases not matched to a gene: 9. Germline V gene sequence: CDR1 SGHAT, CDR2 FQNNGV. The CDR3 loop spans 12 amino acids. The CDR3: CASSRLTGAKFF. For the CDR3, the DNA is TGTGCCAGCAGCAGGCTCACAGGGGCCAAGTTCTTC.

The CDR3 sequence: CSVELAASSYEQYF. The CDR3 bases are TGCAGCGTAGAGCTAGCGGCGAGCTCCTACGAGCAGTACTTC. The gene calls are TRBV29-1 and TRBJ2-7, with 7 bases matching TRBD2. J gave up 0 bases and V 6 bases, and 8 bases lay outside the gene matches. This CDR3 has 14 amino acids. Germline CDR1 and CDR2: SQVTM and ANQGSEA.

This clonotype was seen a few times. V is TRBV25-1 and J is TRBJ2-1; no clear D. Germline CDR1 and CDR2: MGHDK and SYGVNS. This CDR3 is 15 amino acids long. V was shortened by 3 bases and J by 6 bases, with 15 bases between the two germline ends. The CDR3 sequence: CASSDGRGISNEQFF. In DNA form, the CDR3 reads TGTGCCAGCAGTGACGGGCGAGGAATCTCCAATGAGCAGTTCTTC.

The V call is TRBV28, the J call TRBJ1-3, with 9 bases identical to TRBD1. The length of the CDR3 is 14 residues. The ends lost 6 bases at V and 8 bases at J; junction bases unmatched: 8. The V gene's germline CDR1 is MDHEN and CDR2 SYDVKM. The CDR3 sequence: CASRSGQGLDTIYF. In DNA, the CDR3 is TGTGCCAGCAGATCGGGACAGGGCTTAGACACCATATATTTT.

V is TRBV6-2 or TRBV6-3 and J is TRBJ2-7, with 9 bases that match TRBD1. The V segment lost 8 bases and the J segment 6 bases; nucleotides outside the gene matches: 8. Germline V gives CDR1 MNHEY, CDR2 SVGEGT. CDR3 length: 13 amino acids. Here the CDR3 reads CASLRTGVAEQYF. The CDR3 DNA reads TGTGCCAGCCTTCGGACAGGGGTCGCCGAGCAGTACTTC.

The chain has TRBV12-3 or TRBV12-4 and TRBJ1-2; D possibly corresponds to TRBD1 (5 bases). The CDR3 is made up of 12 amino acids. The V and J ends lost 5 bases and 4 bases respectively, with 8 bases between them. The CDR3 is CASSDSTYGYTF. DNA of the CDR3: TGTGCCAGCAGTGACAGTACCTATGGCTACACCTTC.

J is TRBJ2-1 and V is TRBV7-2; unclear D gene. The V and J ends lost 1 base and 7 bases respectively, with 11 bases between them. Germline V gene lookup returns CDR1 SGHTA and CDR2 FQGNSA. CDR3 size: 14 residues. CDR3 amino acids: CASSLGSAWNEQFF. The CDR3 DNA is TGTGCCAGCAGCTTAGGTTCCGCGTGGAATGAGCAGTTCTTC.

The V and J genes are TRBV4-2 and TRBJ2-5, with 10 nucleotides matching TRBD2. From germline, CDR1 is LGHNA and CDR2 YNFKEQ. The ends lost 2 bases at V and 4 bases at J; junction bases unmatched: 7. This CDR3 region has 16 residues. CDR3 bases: TGTGCCAGCAGCCAACCAGCGGGGGGGGTCGGAGAGACCCAGTACTTC. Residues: CASSQPAGGVGETQYF.